This T cell receptor (beta chain) appears in the sequencing data of a study of T cell responses to AZD1222 COVID-19 vaccine. Findings and limits, study-wide: Donors were mostly white British, more females; clonal diversity possibly underestimated. Two AZD1222 doses significantly raised spike-specific TCR breadth and depth over controls.

The assay was immunoSEQ multiplex PCR, and TCRdb's table has in-frame clones only and misses some. The repertoire consists of 150,000 to 200,000 clones, with 87% occurring once and the leading ten covering 2.5% to 3%. Concerning this clone: Its antigen is not identified.

CDR1 MNHEY and CDR2 SVGAGI come from the germline V gene. The CDR3 extends over 14 amino acids. Trimming left V 8 bases short and J 4 bases short, with 18 bases between. The receptor was derived from an adult in good health. The source was peripheral blood, collected on day 0 of MenACWY control vaccination. The chain uses TRBV6-5 and TRBJ2-7; maybe TRBD2 (5 bases). Written as DNA, the CDR3 is TGTGCCAGCCGAGGGCTCGGAGGTGCTTACGAGCAGTACTTC. It translates to CASRGLGGAYEQYF.